This TCR beta chain comes out of a study of T cell responses to AZD1222 COVID-19 vaccine. The study's findings and limits: White British donors predominated, females outnumbered males, and clonal diversity was possibly underestimated. It was only a handful of AZD1222 recipients who were seropositive at baseline. Receipt of two AZD1222 doses was followed by a rise in Spike-specific TCR breadth and depth.

Trimming cost V 0 bases and J 3 bases; bases outside gene matches: 11. CDR1 and CDR2 from the germline V gene are LGHNA and YSLEER. The length of the CDR3 is 19 residues. As regards this clone: The antigen is unknown.

TCRdb's table, derived via immunoSEQ multiplex PCR, lists solely in-frame clones and lacks some. The sample records around 200,000 clones, around 94% being singletons. This receptor was taken from an adult who received the AZD1222 COVID-19 vaccine. Specimen: peripheral blood, collected 28 days after the second AZD1222 dose. The chain is built from TRBV4-3 and TRBJ2-3; 11 bases line up with TRBD2. CDR3 bases: TGCGCCAGCAGCCAAGATCTAAGGCTAGCGGGGGGATTGACAGATACGCAGTATTTT. Its translation is CASSQDLRLAGGLTDTQYF.